A single sample gave rise to the 29 T cell receptor beta chains below, sequenced in a study of T cell repertoires in cytomegalovirus infection. Which antigens these TCRs recognize remains unknown. Via MiXCR, TCRdb re-called the reads, giving one row per CDR3 protein. The table records 750,000 to 950,000 distinct CDR3 sequences, 25% to 30% of them present only once. The starting material was cultured CD8+ T cells from PBMCs, obtained from culture after CMV antigen stimulation. All receptors come from a human donor in good health (CMV status not recorded). Some clones in this sample may be carry-over from other donors' samples.

This clonotype was detected ten times or more. The chain is built from TRBV7-8 and TRBJ1-1; D gene ambiguous. In germline, CDR1 is SGHVS, CDR2 FQNEAQ. Trimming removed 0 bases at V and 5 bases at J, with 13 bases between. CDR3 length: 15 residues. The CDR3 spells CASSLARLSGTEAFF. The DNA of the CDR3 is TGTGCCAGCAGCTTAGCCAGGCTAAGTGGGACTGAAGCTTTCTTT.

This clonotype was seen a few times. V gene TRBV27 combines with J gene TRBJ2-1; 10 bases line up with TRBD2. V gave up 2 bases and J gave up 5 bases; unmatched junction bases: 12. The germline V gene has CDR1 MNHEY and CDR2 SMNVEV (reference sequence). The CDR3 sequence is 18 residues long. CDR3 nucleotide sequence: TGTGCCAGCAGTTTACAACTACCTCCGAGCGGGGGGGACAATGAGCAGTTCTTC. Translation: CASSLQLPPSGGDNEQFF.

This clonotype was counted many times. The chain is built from TRBV6-5 and TRBJ1-2; D unclear. Germline V gives CDR1 MNHEY, CDR2 SVGAGI. There are 16 residues in the CDR3. V was cut by 1 base and J by 2 bases, with 14 bases left in between. The CDR3 here is CASSYLTEDLNYGYTF. The DNA of the CDR3 is TGTGCCAGCAGTTACTTGACCGAGGACTTGAACTATGGCTACACCTTC.

This clonotype was seen many times. The V call is TRBV7-2, the J call TRBJ2-2; D gene unclear. V gave up 1 base and J gave up 3 bases, with 6 bases separating them. This CDR3 is 14 amino acids long. In germline, CDR1 is SGHTA, CDR2 FQGNSA. The CDR3 sequence: CASSLERYTGELFF. The CDR3 bases are TGTGCCAGCAGCTTAGAGCGATACACCGGGGAGCTGTTTTTT.

V and J are TRBV6-6 and TRBJ1-1; no clear D gene. The ends were cut back, 10 bases at V and 3 bases at J, with 12 bases in the middle. The CDR3 runs 12 residues. Looked up from germline, CDR1 is MNHNY and CDR2 is SVGAGI (reference sequence). As DNA, the CDR3 is TGTGCCACGGGGAAATTGGACACTGAAGCTTTCTTT. Its protein product is CATGKLDTEAFF.

The V and J genes are TRBV6-2 or TRBV6-3 and TRBJ1-2, with TRBD1 as a possible D gene (6 bases). The V end lost 0 bases, the J end lost 0 bases, and 8 bases lay between the germline ends. Germline CDR1 and CDR2: MNHEY and SVGEGT. The CDR3 has 15 amino acids. The CDR3 protein is CASSYSRGANYGYTF. The CDR3 coding sequence is TGTGCCAGCAGTTACTCCAGGGGTGCTAACTATGGCTACACCTTC.

The V call is TRBV6-5, the J call TRBJ1-1; 7 positions agree with TRBD1. The CDR3 length is 16 residues. V shed 6 bases and J 1 base; nucleotides not matched to a gene: 11. Germline V gene data show CDR1 as MNHEY and CDR2 as SVGAGI. CDR3 DNA sequence: TGTGCCAGCAGGGGAGGGAGGGGGCGTCGGAACACTGAAGCTTTCTTT. Amino acid sequence: CASRGGRGRRNTEAFF.

This clonotype turned up a few times. The rearrangement links TRBV7-9 to TRBJ1-4; 7 bases fit TRBD1. The ends lost 3 bases at V and 7 bases at J; junction bases unmatched: 5. From germline, CDR1 is SEHNR and CDR2 FQNEAQ (reference sequence). The CDR3 totals 14 residues. This CDR3 reads CASSFQGEGEKLFF. Here the CDR3 DNA reads TGTGCCAGCAGCTTCCAGGGGGAAGGTGAAAAACTGTTTTTT.

This clonotype was seen a handful of times. The V gene is TRBV6-6, the J gene TRBJ1-2, with 7 bases lining up with TRBD1. CDR1 is MNHNY and CDR2 is SVGAGI in the germline V gene (reference sequence). This CDR3 is 15 amino acids long. The trim removed 8 bases at V and 2 bases at J, leaving 11 bases unmatched. CDR3 DNA sequence: TGTGCCAGCCTTTGGGGTTTGGACAGGAACTATGGCTACACCTTC. It specifies CASLWGLDRNYGYTF.

This chain joins TRBV25-1 and TRBJ1-1; D not resolved. The CDR3 is 14 amino acids. In germline, CDR1 is MGHDK, CDR2 SYGVNS. V lost 3 bases and J 0 bases, leaving 8 bases between the germline ends. The CDR3 DNA sequence: TGTGCCAGCAGTGAGACAATTATGAACACTGAAGCTTTCTTT. It encodes CASSETIMNTEAFF.

The gene calls are TRBV27 and TRBJ1-1, with 7 bases that match TRBD1. The CDR3 consists of 13 residues. V lost 5 bases, J lost 3 bases, and 3 bases stayed unmatched. Per the germline V gene, CDR1 is MNHEY and CDR2 is SMNVEV (reference sequence). The CDR3 DNA is TGTGCCAGCAGTCCACAGGGGTACACTGAAGCTTTCTTT. Translated: CASSPQGYTEAFF.

This chain connects TRBV7-9 to TRBJ1-3; 8 nucleotides match TRBD1. Germline V gene sequence: CDR1 SEHNR, CDR2 FQNEAQ (reference sequence). This CDR3 is 15 amino acids long. Unmatched junction bases numbered 7, after V lost 5 bases and J lost 4 bases. The CDR3 is CASSTRQGLGNTIYF. DNA for the CDR3: TGTGCCAGCAGCACAAGACAGGGGTTGGGAAACACCATATATTTT.

Only a few counts were recorded for this clonotype. CDR3 nucleotides: TGTGCCATCAGTGGGGGGGGGGCTGACAATCAGCCCCAGCATTTT. Translated: CAISGGGADNQPQHF. V gene TRBV10-3 combines with J gene TRBJ1-5; a weak D match, TRBD1 (6 bases). Germline loops: CDR1 ENHRY, CDR2 SYGVKD. V shed 4 bases and J shed 3 bases, with 13 bases lying between them. There are 15 residues in the CDR3.

In this sample, this clonotype turned up many times. The genes are TRBV7-2 and TRBJ1-4; D possibly corresponds to TRBD1 (5 bases). The germline gives CDR1 SGHTA, CDR2 FQGNSA. This CDR3 contains 16 residues. V gave up 3 bases and J gave up 8 bases, with 19 bases separating them. In nucleotides, the CDR3 is TGTGCCAGCAGCTTGAGGGACGGTCGTAGAATGGAAAAACTGTTTTTT. The encoded protein is CASSLRDGRRMEKLFF.

The rearrangement joins TRBV19 to TRBJ1-1; 8 nucleotides match TRBD1. Germline values: CDR1 LNHDA, CDR2 SQIVND (reference sequence). The CDR3 covers 14 residues. The V and J ends lost 3 bases and 4 bases, in that order; junction bases with no gene match: 4. The CDR3 DNA reads TGTGCCAGTAGTATGGACAGGGTCGTCACTGAAGCTTTCTTT. Amino acid sequence: CASSMDRVVTEAFF. Variable domain in full (rest from reference TRBV19 and TRBJ1-1): DGGITQSPKYLFRKEGQNVTLSCEQNLNHDAMYWYRQDPGQGLRLIYYSQIVNDFQKGDIAEGYSVSREKKESFPLTVTSAQKNPTAFYLCASSMDRVVTEAFFGQGTRLTVV.

This clonotype was counted a few times. The V and J genes are TRBV12-3 or TRBV12-4 and TRBJ1-1; D not resolved. The CDR3 is made up of 15 amino acids. Trimming stripped 3 bases from V and 2 bases from J, with 13 bases between. CDR3 DNA sequence: TGTGCCAGCAGTTTGGGTTTGGCAGTTAACACTGAAGCTTTCTTT. Translation gives CASSLGLAVNTEAFF.

This clonotype was seen many times. The chain links TRBV7-2 to TRBJ2-5; D gene unclear. The length of the CDR3 is 13 residues. Trimming stripped 1 base from V and 1 base from J, with 4 bases between. The germline CDR1 and CDR2 sequences are SGHTA and FQGNSA. The CDR3 DNA sequence: TGTGCCAGCAGCTTAGTGGGCCAAGAGACCCAGTACTTC. Amino acids: CASSLVGQETQYF.

This clonotype showed up many times. The chain combines TRBV12-3 or TRBV12-4 with TRBJ2-1; tentative D call: TRBD2 (6 bases). The length of the CDR3 is 14 residues. V was pared by 7 bases and J by 7 bases, with 17 bases between. The CDR3 protein is CASTPGGGVNEQFF. Written as DNA, the CDR3 is TGTGCCAGCACCCCCGGCGGAGGGGTGAATGAGCAGTTCTTC.

This clonotype has only a few counts. The rearrangement joins TRBV14 to TRBJ1-1; 7 bases are a match to TRBD1. V was clipped by 3 bases and J by 4 bases; unmatched bases: 11. Germline V gives CDR1 SGHDN, CDR2 FVKESK. The CDR3 loop spans 16 amino acids. This chain's CDR3 is CASSHLKTGWATEAFF. Written as DNA, the CDR3 is TGTGCCAGCAGCCATCTTAAGACAGGGTGGGCCACTGAAGCTTTCTTT.

This clonotype was recorded many times. The chain is built from TRBV7-9 and TRBJ2-3, with 8 bases identical to TRBD1. From germline, CDR1 is SEHNR and CDR2 FQNEAQ (reference sequence). CDR3 length equals 16 residues. V dropped 5 bases and J dropped 1; count of bases not matched to a gene: 8. The DNA of the CDR3 is TGTGCCAGCAGCCCGAGTACAGGGGGTCGCACAGATACGCAGTATTTT. Amino acids: CASSPSTGGRTDTQYF.

The rearrangement uses TRBV6-6 and TRBJ1-1, with a weak D call TRBD1 (5 bases). Per germline, CDR1 MNHNY and CDR2 SVGAGI (reference sequence). Trimming took off 6 bases at V and 1 base at J, with 18 bases between the two ends. There are 16 residues in the CDR3. CDR3 sequence (DNA): TGTGCCAGCAGGAGGAACCTCAGGGCCCCGAACACTGAAGCTTTCTTT. This encodes CASRRNLRAPNTEAFF.

The V and J genes are TRBV12-3 or TRBV12-4 and TRBJ2-7, with TRBD2 matching 9 bases. With 0 bases clipped from V and 5 bases from J, the junction kept 11 bases outside the gene matches. The CDR3 has 17 amino acids. The CDR3 loop reads CASSLAWGGLAGNEQYV. The CDR3 DNA is TGTGCCAGCAGTTTAGCTTGGGGGGGGCTAGCGGGAAACGAGCAGTACGTC.

For this clonotype: This sequence may be a read error, since a much larger clone differs from it by one base. The chain recombines TRBV9 with TRBJ1-1; D is unresolved. V lost 3 bases to trimming and J lost 2 bases, with 5 bases between them. Germline V gives CDR1 SGDLS, CDR2 YYNGEE. This CDR3 comprises 12 residues. Written as DNA, the CDR3 is TGTGCCAGCAGCGACACCAACACTGAAGCTTTCTTT. The encoded protein is CASSDTNTEAFF.

This clonotype has only a few counts. This chain joins TRBV7-9 and TRBJ2-7, with D possibly matching TRBD2 (6 bases). Germline-derived CDR1 and CDR2 are SEHNR and FQNEAQ (reference sequence). The ends were cut back, 5 bases at V and 2 bases at J, with 13 bases in the middle. This CDR3 is 14 amino acids long. As DNA, the CDR3 is TGTGCCAGCAGCCCCTTAGCGGAAGCCTACGAGCAGTACTTC. It yields the protein CASSPLAEAYEQYF.

This clonotype was observed a few times. This chain joins TRBV6-5 and TRBJ1-5; D is unclear. This CDR3 region has 14 residues. V was clipped by 2 bases and J by 6 bases, with 11 bases between them. Looked up from germline, CDR1 is MNHEY and CDR2 is SVGAGI. The CDR3 spells CASSYDAGFQPQHF. The CDR3 coding sequence is TGTGCCAGCAGTTACGACGCGGGTTTTCAGCCCCAGCATTTT.

The rearrangement uses TRBV28 and TRBJ1-1, with D possibly being TRBD1 (5 bases). Germline V gives CDR1 MDHEN, CDR2 SYDVKM. This CDR3 has 14 amino acids. Trimming removed 5 bases at V and 5 bases at J, with 15 bases between. For the CDR3, the DNA is TGTGCCAGCAGTCTAGGGGCCATGGGGACTGAAGCTTTCTTT. Its translation is CASSLGAMGTEAFF.

The V call is TRBV18, the J call TRBJ2-5; D perhaps matches TRBD2 (6 bases). Per the germline V gene, CDR1 is KGHSH and CDR2 is LQKENI. The germline V and J ends were trimmed by 2 bases and 1 base, with 17 bases remaining between them. This CDR3 is 17 amino acids long. CDR3 bases: TGTGCCAGCTCACCAATTAGCGGAAGACGGGGCCAAGAGACCCAGTACTTC. It translates to CASSPISGRRGQETQYF.

This chain uses TRBV3-1 with TRBJ1-1; TRBD1 agrees at 7 bases. This CDR3 is built from 15 residues. CDR1 and CDR2 from the germline V gene are LGHDT and YNNKEL (reference sequence). Trimming cost V 1 base and J 7 bases; bases outside gene matches: 9. CDR3 region: CASSQVRAGQSEAFF. The DNA of the CDR3 is TGTGCCAGCAGCCAAGTAAGGGCGGGACAGAGTGAAGCTTTCTTT.

In its sample, this clonotype was seen many times. The rearrangement joins TRBV7-2 to TRBJ2-4, with unresolved D. Trimming cost V 4 bases and J 3 bases, with 10 bases left between them. The CDR3 sequence is 14 residues long. The germline V gene has CDR1 SGHTA and CDR2 FQGNSA. CDR3 sequence reads: CASSSGLGKNIQYF. The CDR3 DNA sequence: TGTGCCAGCAGCTCCGGGCTAGGCAAAAACATTCAGTACTTC.